Sequencing of this T cell receptor (beta chain) was carried out in a study of blood T cells in healthy people across ages. General study findings and limits: Not knowing donor CMV status may have confounded expanded clonotype changes. As age increased, TCR beta diversity per million T cells fell in a roughly linear fashion.

A remark on this clonotype: Its antigen is as yet unknown.

Through a sample-barcoded 5' primer and a J-beta primer mix, a second PCR was run for about 6 to 11 cycles. Template switching added a 12-random-nucleotide identifier to every cDNA molecule. The study obtained at least 2.5 million CDR3-containing paired-end reads from every sample. Via MiXCR, TCRdb re-called the 5' RACE reads, giving one row per CDR3 protein. Here the sample spans around 1,100,000 distinct CDR3 sequences, more than 30% being singletons. The sequenced material came from blood. The clonotype originates from a man between 18 and 29 years old in good health.

CDR3 DNA: TGCAGCGTTGTGGACAGGGGGACGGACTATGGCTACACCTTC. Translating gives CSVVDRGTDYGYTF. The chain carries TRBV29-1 and TRBJ1-2, with 10 bases fitting TRBD1. V was clipped by 4 bases and J by 3 bases; unmatched bases: 5. Germline V gene lookup returns CDR1 SQVTM and CDR2 ANQGSEA. This CDR3 is built from 14 residues.